The 22 T cell receptor beta chains listed next were all sequenced from one sample in a study of OX40 agonist ivuxolimab in advanced cancers. Sequenced by immunoSEQ multiplex PCR; TCRdb stores in-frame clones only, minus some. The sample has about 63,000 clones, 65% to 85% seen once. The source material was CD4+ or CD8+ T cells sorted from blood, sampled in a trial of the OX40 agonist ivuxolimab. The receptor source for this set is an adult with an advanced solid tumor such as melanoma, head and neck, liver or kidney cancer.

This sequence joins TRBV6-1 and TRBJ1-5; tentative D call: TRBD1 (6 bases). This CDR3 is built from 13 residues. Germline CDR1 MNHNS, CDR2 SASEGT. Trimming took 8 bases from V and 6 from J, leaving 14 bases between them. Here the CDR3 reads CASQVSQGQPQHF. The CDR3 bases are TGTGCCAGCCAGGTCTCACAGGGTCAGCCCCAGCATTTT.

V is TRBV5-1 and J is TRBJ1-1; 7 nucleotides agree with TRBD1. The V and J ends lost 3 bases and 2 bases, in that order; junction bases with no gene match: 4. Looked up from germline, CDR1 is SGHRS and CDR2 is YFSETQ. This CDR3 comprises 14 residues. DNA for the CDR3: TGCGCCAGCAGCTACGGGACAGCCAACACTGAAGCTTTCTTT. This translates into CASSYGTANTEAFF.

This chain uses TRBV30 with TRBJ2-3; D ambiguous. Trimming left V 1 base short and J 2 bases short, with 4 bases between. CDR1 is GTSNPN and CDR2 is SVGIG in the germline V gene (reference sequence). The CDR3 totals 12 residues. The CDR3 region is CAWSGLTDTQYF. The CDR3 bases are TGTGCCTGGAGTGGGCTCACAGATACGCAGTATTTT.

The chain recombines TRBV5-1 with TRBJ2-2; 8 positions agree with TRBD1. The V segment lost 1 base and the J segment 5 bases; nucleotides outside the gene matches: 4. Germline CDR1 is SGHRS and CDR2 is YFSETQ. The CDR3 loop spans 15 amino acids. The CDR3 sequence is CASSLKTGDTGELFF. In DNA, the CDR3 is TGCGCCAGCAGCTTGAAGACAGGGGATACCGGGGAGCTGTTTTTT.

The J gene is TRBJ1-2, the V gene TRBV5-6, with TRBD1 matching 11 bases. Trimming removed 2 bases from V and 4 bases from J; junction bases left unmatched: 7. The CDR3 is 16 residues long. CDR1 SGHDT and CDR2 YYEEEE come from the germline V gene. The CDR3 bases are TGTGCCAGCAGCTTTTCCGGGACAGGGGGTACCTATGGCTACACCTTC. Translating gives CASSFSGTGGTYGYTF.

In its sample, this clone was seen a few times. The J gene is TRBJ2-7, the V gene TRBV30; D is undetermined. CDR1 GTSNPN and CDR2 SVGIG come from the germline V gene (reference sequence). The CDR3 has 11 residues. V was pared by 1 base and J by 7 bases, with 8 bases between. CDR3 DNA: TGTGCCTGGAGTGACCGGATGGAGCAGTACTTC. This sequence encodes CAWSDRMEQYF.

The chain links TRBV7-2 to TRBJ2-3, with D possibly called TRBD1 or TRBD2 (5 bases each). The CDR3 loop spans 13 amino acids. V lost 8 bases, J lost 3 bases, and 12 bases lay in between. Germline CDR1 is SGHTA and CDR2 is FQGNSA. CDR3 amino acids: CASVPGTTDTQYF. Written as DNA, the CDR3 is TGTGCCAGCGTACCGGGGACGACAGATACGCAGTATTTT.

The rearrangement joins TRBV6-1 to TRBJ2-2; 8 nucleotides match TRBD1. After removal of 4 bases from V and 8 bases from J, the junction contained 9 bases not matched to a gene. Germline CDR1 is MNHNS and CDR2 is SASEGT. CDR3 length equals 15 residues. This CDR3 reads CASSGAGGFEGELFF. The CDR3 region has the DNA TGTGCCAGCAGTGGGGCAGGGGGCTTCGAGGGGGAGCTGTTTTTT.

This clone was seen once. The chain couples TRBV18 to TRBJ2-7; D remains ambiguous. Per germline, CDR1 KGHSH and CDR2 LQKENI. The V end was cut by 3 bases, the J end by 3 bases, with 3 bases between. There are 11 residues in the CDR3. CDR3 loop: CASSPDYEQYF. The CDR3 DNA follows: TGTGCCAGCTCACCGGACTACGAGCAGTACTTC.

Here the CDR3 reads CAWSGTQLREQYF. The CDR3, as DNA: TGTGCCTGGAGCGGGACTCAGCTACGCGAGCAGTACTTC. This sequence joins TRBV30 and TRBJ2-7, with D maybe TRBD2 (6 bases). V lost 3 bases and J lost 6, with 15 bases in between. CDR1 GTSNPN and CDR2 SVGIG come from the germline V gene (reference sequence). There are 13 residues in the CDR3. Complete variable domain (other parts from reference TRBV30 and TRBJ2-7): SQTIHQWPATLVQPVGSPLSLECTVEGTSNPNLYWYRQAAGRGLQLLFYSVGIGQISSEVPQNLSASRPQDRQFILSSKKLLLSDSGFYLCAWSGTQLREQYFGPGTRLTVT.

The chain joins TRBV7-2 to TRBJ2-5; D is undetermined. V lost 1 base and J lost 1, with 19 bases in between. Germline lookup yields CDR1 SGHTA and CDR2 FQGNSA. The CDR3 totals 18 residues. CDR3 residues: CASSLEVDFGLFQETQYF. The CDR3 bases are TGTGCCAGCAGCTTAGAGGTAGATTTTGGATTATTCCAAGAGACCCAGTACTTC.

This chain links TRBV4-1 with TRBJ2-2; D perhaps matches TRBD1 (5 bases). V was shortened by 2 bases and J by 6 bases, with 10 bases between the two germline ends. This CDR3 is 14 amino acids long. Looked up from germline, CDR1 is MGHRA and CDR2 is YSYEKL. CDR3 region: CASSQQGTSGELFF. The CDR3 DNA reads TGCGCCAGCAGCCAACAGGGTACCTCCGGGGAGCTGTTTTTT.

The chain recombines TRBV7-2 with TRBJ2-7; 11 nucleotides align to TRBD2. V was pared by 6 bases and J by 2 bases, with 3 bases of the junction left unmatched. The CDR3 is 14 amino acids. Germline V gene lookup returns CDR1 SGHTA and CDR2 FQGNSA. CDR3 DNA sequence: TGTGCCAGCAGAGTTAGCGGGGGGGCCTACGAGCAGTACTTC. Protein: CASRVSGGAYEQYF.

This sequence joins TRBV5-5 and TRBJ2-3; D is uncertain. V was shortened by 4 bases and J by 2 bases, with 8 bases between the two germline ends. The CDR3 sequence is 13 residues long. CDR1 is SGHKS and CDR2 is YYEKEE in the germline V gene (reference sequence). This CDR3 is CASSQWYTDTQYF. Written as DNA, the CDR3 is TGTGCCAGCAGCCAGTGGTACACAGATACGCAGTATTTT.

This clone appeared a few times. The chain links TRBV25-1 to TRBJ1-1; D is undetermined. The CDR3 contains 14 residues. V lost 5 bases and J 1 base, leaving 11 bases between the germline ends. Germline V gene data show CDR1 as MGHDK and CDR2 as SYGVNS. CDR3 coding DNA: TGTGCCAGCAGTAAGATTTGGGAGAACACTGAAGCTTTCTTT. Protein: CASSKIWENTEAFF. Drawing the rest from reference TRBV25-1 and TRBJ1-1, the complete variable domain is EADIYQTPRYLVIGTGKKITLECSQTMGHDKMYWYQQDPGMELHLIHYSYGVNSTEKGDLSSESTVSRIRTEHFPLTLESARPSHTSQYLCASSKIWENTEAFFGQGTRLTVV.

The chain uses TRBV29-1 and TRBJ2-3; D tentatively fits TRBD1 or TRBD2 (5 bases each). V lost 7 bases and J lost 0, with 14 bases in between. The CDR3 length is 14 residues. The V gene's germline CDR1 is SQVTM and CDR2 ANQGSEA. The DNA of the CDR3 is TGCAGCGCCCGAGGGGACCTAAGCACAGATACGCAGTATTTT. Protein sequence: CSARGDLSTDTQYF.

The V and J genes are TRBV7-6 and TRBJ1-6; D call uncertain. Germline CDR1 SGHVS, CDR2 FNYEAQ. This CDR3 spans 13 amino acids. V shed 1 base and J shed 8 bases, with 6 bases lying between them. This chain's CDR3 is CASSLGQDSPLHF. CDR3 coding DNA: TGTGCCAGCAGCTTAGGGCAAGATTCACCCCTCCACTTT.

This clone appeared once. The chain links TRBV9 to TRBJ2-2; 10 bases align to TRBD1. The V and J ends lost 3 bases and 4 bases, in that order; junction bases with no gene match: 3. This CDR3 region has 15 residues. The germline V gene encodes CDR1 SGDLS and CDR2 YYNGEE. The CDR3 loop is CASSGRTGGTGELFF. The CDR3 DNA reads TGTGCCAGCAGCGGACGGACAGGGGGCACCGGGGAGCTGTTTTTT.

V usage is TRBV7-2 and J usage is TRBJ2-6; D is undetermined. The CDR3 contains 16 residues. The germline V and J ends were trimmed by 5 bases and 0 bases, with 11 bases remaining between them. From germline, CDR1 is SGHTA and CDR2 FQGNSA. The CDR3 DNA is TGTGCCAGCAGCCGGACGACTTTCTCTGGGGCCAACGTCCTGACTTTC. This encodes CASSRTTFSGANVLTF.

This rearrangement joins TRBV5-1 to TRBJ2-7; D is perhaps TRBD1 or TRBD2 (5 bases each). The CDR3 extends over 14 amino acids. The V end lost 2 bases, the J end lost 6 bases, and 15 bases lay between the germline ends. In germline, CDR1 is SGHRS, CDR2 YFSETQ. The CDR3 DNA follows: TGCGCCAGCAGCTTTGCCGGGGACCCCGGCGAGCAGTACTTC. Protein sequence: CASSFAGDPGEQYF.

To note about this clone: Other DNA sequences in this specimen translate into the identical CDR3. V and J are TRBV19 and TRBJ1-2, with D possibly matching TRBD1 (5 bases). The germline V and J ends were trimmed by 3 bases and 2 bases, with 7 bases remaining between them. The CDR3 is made up of 13 amino acids. The germline CDR1 and CDR2 sequences are LNHDA and SQIVND (reference sequence). The CDR3 spells CASSMRQNYGYTF. The DNA for the CDR3 is TGTGCCAGTAGTATGAGACAGAACTATGGCTACACCTTC.

The rearrangement links TRBV11-2 to TRBJ1-2; 9 bases map to TRBD1. V trimming: 1 base; J trimming: 8 bases; junction bases outside the gene matches: 8. Germline V lookup: CDR1 SGHAT, CDR2 FQNNGV. The CDR3 is 15 residues long. The CDR3 sequence: CASSLAGDRARGYTF. CDR3 in DNA: TGTGCCAGCAGCTTAGCTGGGGACAGGGCGCGCGGCTACACCTTC.